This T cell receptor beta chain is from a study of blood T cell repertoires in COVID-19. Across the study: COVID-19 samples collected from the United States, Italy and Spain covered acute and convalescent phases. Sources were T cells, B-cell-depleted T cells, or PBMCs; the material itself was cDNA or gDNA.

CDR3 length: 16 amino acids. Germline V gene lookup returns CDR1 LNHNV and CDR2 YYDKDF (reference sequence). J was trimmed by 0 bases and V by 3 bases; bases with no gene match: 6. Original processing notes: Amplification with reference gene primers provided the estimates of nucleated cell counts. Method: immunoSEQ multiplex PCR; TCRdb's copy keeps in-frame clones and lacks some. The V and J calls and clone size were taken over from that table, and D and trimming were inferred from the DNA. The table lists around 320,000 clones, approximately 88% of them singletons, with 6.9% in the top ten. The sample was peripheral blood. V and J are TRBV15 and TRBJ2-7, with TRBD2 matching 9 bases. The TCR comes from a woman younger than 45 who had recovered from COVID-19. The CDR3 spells CATSRVLTSGSYEQYF. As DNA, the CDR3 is TGTGCCACCAGCAGGGTATTGACTAGCGGCTCCTACGAGCAGTACTTC.